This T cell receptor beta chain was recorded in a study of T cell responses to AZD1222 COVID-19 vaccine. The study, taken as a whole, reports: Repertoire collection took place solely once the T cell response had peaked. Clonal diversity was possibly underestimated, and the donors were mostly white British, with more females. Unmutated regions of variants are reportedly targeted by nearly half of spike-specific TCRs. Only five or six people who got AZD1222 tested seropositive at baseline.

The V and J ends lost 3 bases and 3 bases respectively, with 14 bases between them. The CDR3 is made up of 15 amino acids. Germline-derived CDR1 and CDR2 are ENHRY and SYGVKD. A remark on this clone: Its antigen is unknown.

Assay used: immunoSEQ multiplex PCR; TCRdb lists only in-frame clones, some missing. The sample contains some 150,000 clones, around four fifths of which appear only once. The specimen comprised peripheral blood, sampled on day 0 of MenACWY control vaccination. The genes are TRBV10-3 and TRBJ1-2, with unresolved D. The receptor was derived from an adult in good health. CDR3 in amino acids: CAISDPAGRDYGYTF. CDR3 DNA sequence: TGTGCCATCAGTGACCCCGCCGGAAGAGACTATGGCTACACCTTC.